This is a list of T cell receptor beta chains from one sample in a study of technical replicates of blood from four donors. Method: immunoSEQ multiplex PCR; TCRdb's copy keeps in-frame clones and lacks some. The sample includes roughly 82,000 clones, 96% of them seen just once. The specimen was T cells isolated from PBMCs. These receptors were obtained from a human donor in good health. The CDR3 runs from the conserved cysteine through the conserved F or W. A D gene is named only where the DNA matches it firmly. Where a row states a size, it is once, few, many or the class of an expanded clone; other rows omit it.

TRBJ2-2 | - | TRBV2 | - | TGTGCCAGCAGTGATAGGACAGCAACCGGGGAGCTGTTTTTT | CASSDRTATGELFF
TRBJ2-1 | - | TRBV7-9 | TRBD2 | TGTGCCAGCAGCCCGGAGGGCGGGAGCGAGTATGAGCAGTTCTTC | CASSPEGGSEYEQFF
TRBJ2-1 | - | TRBV2 | TRBD2 | TGTGCCATCCTGACTAGCAGTGAGCAGTTCTTC | CAILTSSEQFF
TRBJ1-1 | - | TRBV29-1 | - | TGCAGCGTTTCCTTCAGCGGGGGGCTGAGGATTGAAGCTTTCTTT | CSVSFSGGLRIEAFF
TRBJ2-7 | - | TRBV28 | - | TGTGCCAGCCGTCCCCCGGCCAGGTCCTACGAGCAGTACTTC | CASRPPARSYEQYF
TRBJ2-1 | - | TRBV6-1 | - | TGTGCCAGCAGTGCCTGGGACACTCCCTACAATGAGCAGTTCTTC | CASSAWDTPYNEQFF
TRBJ2-1 | - | TRBV5-1 | - | TGCGCCAGCAGCCCCGGGACTCAGACCTACAATGAGCAGTTCTTC | CASSPGTQTYNEQFF
TRBJ1-2 | - | TRBV5-1 | - | TGCGCCAGCAGCTTAACCGGGACAACCCAAGCTAACTATGGCTACACCTTC | CASSLTGTTQANYGYTF
TRBJ1-1 | once | TRBV19 | - | TGTGCCAGTAGTATAGTTCTTTGGGCAGGGGAGTCCCTGAACACTGAAGCTTTCTTT | CASSIVLWAGESLNTEAFF
TRBJ1-3 | - | TRBV7-2 | - | TGTGCCAGCAGCTTAGGGGCCTCTGGAAACACCATATATTTT | CASSLGASGNTIYF
TRBJ2-5 | - | TRBV5-4 | TRBD1 | TGTGCCAGCAGCTTGGTACAGGGGGTAGCAGAGACCCAGTACTTC | CASSLVQGVAETQYF
TRBJ2-4 | - | TRBV5-4 | - | TGTGCCAGCAGCTTGGACTCGGGTTGGCAAAACATTCAGTACTTC | CASSLDSGWQNIQYF
TRBJ2-1 | - | TRBV4-3 | - | TGCGCCAGCAGCCAAGATCTTTTCCGTTCCGTATTCGGTAACAATGAGCAGTTCTTC | CASSQDLFRSVFGNNEQFF
TRBJ1-5 | - | TRBV4-1 | - | TGCGCCAGCAGCCAGGAAAGACAGGATCAGCCCCAGCATTTT | CASSQERQDQPQHF
TRBJ2-5 | - | TRBV5-1 | - | TGCGCCAGCAGCTTGGCGGAGACCCAGTACTTC | CASSLAETQYF
TRBJ1-2 | - | TRBV5-6 | - | TGTGCCAGCAGCTTCTCCCCGGAGCATGGCTACACCTTC | CASSFSPEHGYTF
TRBJ2-5 | - | TRBV2 | - | TGTGCCAGCAGTGACAGGGTGGGGGAGACCCAGTACTTC | CASSDRVGETQYF
TRBJ1-1 | - | TRBV30 | - | TGTGCCTGGAGTGTGGGGGGGCAAGGGACTGAAGCTTTCTTT | CAWSVGGQGTEAFF
TRBJ1-2 | - | TRBV7-2 | TRBD1 | TGTGCCAGCAGCTTTTTGACAGGGGATGGCTACACCTTC | CASSFLTGDGYTF
TRBJ2-1 | - | TRBV7-9 | - | TGTGCCAGCAGCTTGCTAAGTAATGAGCAGTTCTTC | CASSLLSNEQFF
TRBJ1-4 | - | TRBV28 | TRBD1 | TGTGCCAGCAGAATTCTCGGACAGGCAGCAACTAATGAAAAACTGTTTTTT | CASRILGQAATNEKLFF
TRBJ2-5 | - | TRBV10-3 | - | TGTGCCATCAGTGAGTCGAGGGCACAGCGGAACCAACAAGAGACCCAGTACTTC | CAISESRAQRNQQETQYF
TRBJ2-1 | - | TRBV15 | TRBD2 | TGTGCCACCATGGGCGGGAGAACTTACAATGAGCAGTTCTTC | CATMGGRTYNEQFF
TRBJ1-2 | once | TRBV6-5 | TRBD1 | TGTGCCAGCAGCCCAAGACAGGGGTTTGACGGCTACACCTTC | CASSPRQGFDGYTF
TRBJ2-2 | once | TRBV28 | - | TGTGCCGGAGCAGATTCTACCGGGGAGCTGTTTTTT | CAGADSTGELFF
TRBJ2-5 | - | TRBV19 | - | TGTGCCAGTAGTATTAGGGGAGAGACCCAGTACTTC | CASSIRGETQYF
TRBJ1-1 | - | TRBV29-1 | - | TGCAGCGTTGTGACACGAATGAACACTGAAGCTTTCTTT | CSVVTRMNTEAFF
TRBJ1-2 | - | TRBV30 | - | TGTGCCGGGGCAAGGGGCGAGAACTATGGCTACACCTTC | CAGARGENYGYTF
TRBJ2-1 | - | TRBV28 | TRBD2 | TGTGCCAGCAGTTTATCGGTGGGGAGGGTCGAGAATGAGCAGTTCTTC | CASSLSVGRVENEQFF
TRBJ2-4 | - | TRBV9 | TRBD1 | TGTGCCAGCAGCGCCGGGACAGGGTTATCCAAAAACATTCAGTACTTC | CASSAGTGLSKNIQYF
TRBJ2-7 | - | TRBV18 | - | TGTGCCAGCTCACCATCGGCAGGGTGGTCCGAGCAGTACTTC | CASSPSAGWSEQYF
TRBJ2-2 | - | TRBV6-6 | TRBD2 | TGTGCCAGTTCCTGGGGGACTACGAACACCGGGGAGCTGTTTTTT | CASSWGTTNTGELFF
TRBJ2-7 | once | TRBV5-1 | - | TGCGCCAGCACGTTAAACAGGGACGGATCCTACGAGCAGTACTTC | CASTLNRDGSYEQYF
TRBJ2-6 | - | TRBV11-3 | - | TGTGCCAGCAGCTTCGGCGACTATACTGGGGCCAACGTCCTGACTTTC | CASSFGDYTGANVLTF
TRBJ1-3 | once | TRBV7-8 | - | TGTGCCAGCAGCCCTCAGCGGCGGGGGTGGGGAAACACCATATATTTT | CASSPQRRGWGNTIYF
TRBJ1-5 | - | TRBV15 | - | TGTGCCACCAGCTTATCAAGGGGTGGCAATCAGCCCCAGCATTTT | CATSLSRGGNQPQHF
TRBJ2-1 | - | TRBV2 | TRBD1 | TGTGCCAGCGGCTGGGACAGGGCGTACTACAATGAGCAGTTCTTC | CASGWDRAYYNEQFF
TRBJ2-7 | - | TRBV5-1 | TRBD1 | TGCGCCAGCAGCTTGGAAGGGACAGGGATTTACGAGCAGTACTTC | CASSLEGTGIYEQYF
TRBJ2-3 | - | TRBV6-1 | - | TGTGCCAGCAGTGTTCGCGATACAGATACGCAGTATTTT | CASSVRDTDTQYF